This T cell receptor beta chain was sequenced during a study of OX40 agonist ivuxolimab in advanced cancers. On this clone: Its target is not known.

Study results and limitations: The antigens recognized by the expanded peripheral T cells, that is their antigen specificity, were not determined.

Germline V gives CDR1 SGHNT, CDR2 YENEEA. Trimming took off 5 bases at V and 0 bases at J, with 14 bases between the two ends. The CDR3 extends over 16 amino acids. Method: immunoSEQ multiplex PCR; TCRdb's copy keeps in-frame clones and lacks some. Here the sample spans over 20,000 clones, 75% to 80% being singletons. The J gene is TRBJ2-1, the V gene TRBV11-3, with D unresolved. Sequences were derived from CD4+ or CD8+ T cells sorted from blood, sampled in a trial of the OX40 agonist ivuxolimab. The TCR comes from an adult with an advanced solid tumor such as melanoma, head and neck, liver or kidney cancer. This chain's CDR3 is CASSPDRFDSYNEQFF. The CDR3 coding sequence is TGTGCCAGCAGCCCCGACCGTTTCGACTCCTACAATGAGCAGTTCTTC.